This TCR beta chain was obtained from a study of shared clonotypes between healthy human individuals. CDR1 and CDR2 from the germline V gene are SGHRS and YFSETQ. V was trimmed by 1 base and J by 5 bases, leaving 15 bases between them. The CDR3 runs 15 residues. Clones were read by immunoSEQ multiplex PCR, and TCRdb kept only the in-frame ones, dropping some. The table lists approximately 2.3 million clones, more than 85% of them singletons. Sequenced: naive CD4+ T cells from PBMCs. Described subset: CD45RA+ positively selected. The origin of this receptor is a man aged 18 to 29 in good health. Some clones in this sample may be carry-over from other donors' samples. The chain joins TRBV5-1 to TRBJ1-1; the D gene is possibly TRBD1 (6 bases). This CDR3 is CASSLSQGLLTEAFF. The CDR3 DNA follows: TGCGCCAGCAGCTTGAGTCAGGGGTTATTGACTGAAGCTTTCTTT. Complete variable domain (other parts from reference TRBV5-1 and TRBJ1-1): KAGVTQTPRYLIKTRGQQVTLSCSPISGHRSVSWYQQTPGQGLQFLFEYFSETQRNKGNFPGRFSGRQFSNSRSEMNVSTLELGDSALYLCASSLSQGLLTEAFFGQGTRLTVV.